There are many counts of the clone carrying this TCR beta chain. Its cognate antigen is unknown. The data stem from a study of T cell repertoires in cytomegalovirus infection. Looking at the study overall: Through public TCR beta signatures, both CMV infection and matching HLA type were indicated.

Findings of the study overall: Dominating the ex vivo response were HLA-C-restricted CMV-specific TCR beta clonotypes. Accumulated public TCR beta family frequency recognized individuals carrying CMV together with the relevant HLA.

V gave up 1 base and J gave up 5 bases; unmatched junction bases: 8. This CDR3 comprises 15 residues. One entry per CDR3 protein, called by TCRdb with MiXCR from the reads. This sample has approximately 260,000 distinct CDR3 sequences; about 15% occur once, and the top ten carry less than 50%. The material sequenced was CD8+ T cells from PBMCs. This receptor was taken from a human donor in good health (CMV status not recorded). Some clones in this sample may be carry-over from other donors' samples. The chain is built from TRBV12-3 or TRBV12-4 and TRBJ2-7; 7 nucleotides align to TRBD1. The CDR3 loop is CASSLGQGPANEQYF. The CDR3, as DNA: TGTGCCAGCAGTTTAGGACAGGGACCGGCTAACGAGCAGTACTTC.